The clone carrying this TCR beta chain was counted at least ten times. Antigen unknown. One end of the junction varies from germline; a read error may be responsible. From roughly 0.4 ug of RNA, a library with molecular barcoded alpha/delta and beta/gamma adaptors was made. TCRdb independently ran MiXCR on the reads; one entry per CDR3 protein. The table lists over 90,000 distinct CDR3 sequences, about a fifth of them singletons. This entry is derived from a study of read filtering for tumor transcriptome and immune sequencing. Findings of the study overall: Compared with RNA-seq, IR-seq gave much higher clonotype depth and reliability.

Germline-derived CDR1 and CDR2 are SGHRS and YFSETQ. This CDR3 spans 13 amino acids. This sequence originates from a donor over 35 with multiple myeloma. Material for sequencing was a population of CD138-negative cells sorted from bone marrow. V gene TRBV5-1 combines with J gene TRBJ2-3; D is unclear. Here the CDR3 DNA reads TGTGCCAGCAGCTTAGTTCCCACAGATACGCAGTATTTT. Its protein is CASSLVPTDTQYF.